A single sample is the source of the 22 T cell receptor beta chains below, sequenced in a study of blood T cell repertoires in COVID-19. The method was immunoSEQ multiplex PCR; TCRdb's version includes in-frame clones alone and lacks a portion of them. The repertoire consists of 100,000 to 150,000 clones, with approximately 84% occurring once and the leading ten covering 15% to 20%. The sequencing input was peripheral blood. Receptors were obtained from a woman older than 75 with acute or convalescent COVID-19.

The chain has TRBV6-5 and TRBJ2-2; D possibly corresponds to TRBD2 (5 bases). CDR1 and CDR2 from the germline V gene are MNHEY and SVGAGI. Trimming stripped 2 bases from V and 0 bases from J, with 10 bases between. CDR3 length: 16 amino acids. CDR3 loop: CASSYVRRTNTGELFF. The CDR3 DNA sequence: TGTGCCAGCAGTTACGTCCGGAGGACGAACACCGGGGAGCTGTTTTTT.

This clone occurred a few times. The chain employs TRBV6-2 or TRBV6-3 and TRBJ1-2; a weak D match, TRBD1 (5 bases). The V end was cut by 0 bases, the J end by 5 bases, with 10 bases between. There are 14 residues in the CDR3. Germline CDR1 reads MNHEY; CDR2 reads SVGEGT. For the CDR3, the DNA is TGTGCCAGCAGTTACTCGTTTCAGGGATATGGCTACACCTTC. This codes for CASSYSFQGYGYTF.

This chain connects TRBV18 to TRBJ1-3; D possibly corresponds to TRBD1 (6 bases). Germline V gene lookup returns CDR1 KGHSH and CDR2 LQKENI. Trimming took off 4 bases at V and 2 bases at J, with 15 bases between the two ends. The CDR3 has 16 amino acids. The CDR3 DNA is TGTGCCAGCTCACTGGCTCGCCAGGGGACTGGAAACACCATATATTTT. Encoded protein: CASSLARQGTGNTIYF.

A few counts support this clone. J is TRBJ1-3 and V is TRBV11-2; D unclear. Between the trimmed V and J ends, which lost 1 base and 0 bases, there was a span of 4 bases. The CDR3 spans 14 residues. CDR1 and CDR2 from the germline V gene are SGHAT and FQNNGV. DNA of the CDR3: TGTGCCAGCAGCTTAGGTAGCTCTGGAAACACCATATATTTT. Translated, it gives CASSLGSSGNTIYF.

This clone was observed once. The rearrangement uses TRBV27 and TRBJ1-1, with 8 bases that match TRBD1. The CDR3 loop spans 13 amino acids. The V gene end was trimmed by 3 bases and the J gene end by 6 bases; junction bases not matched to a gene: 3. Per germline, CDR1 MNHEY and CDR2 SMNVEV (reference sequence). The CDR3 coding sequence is TGTGCCAGCAGTTTTCCAGGGGGCGCTGAAGCTTTCTTT. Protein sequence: CASSFPGGAEAFF.

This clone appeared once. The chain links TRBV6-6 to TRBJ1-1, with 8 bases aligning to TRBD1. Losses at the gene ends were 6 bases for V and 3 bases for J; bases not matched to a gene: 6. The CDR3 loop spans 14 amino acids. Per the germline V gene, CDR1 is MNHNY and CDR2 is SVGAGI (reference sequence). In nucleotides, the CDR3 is TGTGCCAGCAGCCGCGGACAGGGAGACACTGAAGCTTTCTTT. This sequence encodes CASSRGQGDTEAFF.

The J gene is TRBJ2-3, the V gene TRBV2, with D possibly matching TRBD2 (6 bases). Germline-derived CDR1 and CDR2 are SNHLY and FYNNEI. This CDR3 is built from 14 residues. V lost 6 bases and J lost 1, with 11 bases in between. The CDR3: CASSGRGGTDTQYF. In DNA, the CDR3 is TGTGCCAGCAGCGGGCGGGGAGGCACAGATACGCAGTATTTT.

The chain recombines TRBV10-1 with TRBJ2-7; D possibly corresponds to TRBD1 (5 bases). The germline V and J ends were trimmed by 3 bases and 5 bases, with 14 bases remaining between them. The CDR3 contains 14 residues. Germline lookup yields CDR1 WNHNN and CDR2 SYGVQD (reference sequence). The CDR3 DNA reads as TGCGCCAGCAGTGACGCAGGGATTCCTAACGAGCAGTACTTC. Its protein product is CASSDAGIPNEQYF.

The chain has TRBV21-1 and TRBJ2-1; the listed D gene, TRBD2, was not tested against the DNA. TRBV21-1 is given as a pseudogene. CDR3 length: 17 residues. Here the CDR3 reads CASSKVRLAGPYNEQFF. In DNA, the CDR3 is TGTGCCAGCAGCAAAGTACGGCTAGCGGGACCATACAATGAGCAGTTCTTC.

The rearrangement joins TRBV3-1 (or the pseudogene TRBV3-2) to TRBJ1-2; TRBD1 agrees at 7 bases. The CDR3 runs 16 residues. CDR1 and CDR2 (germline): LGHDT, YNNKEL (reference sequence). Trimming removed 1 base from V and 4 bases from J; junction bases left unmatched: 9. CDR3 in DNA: TGTGCCAGCAGCCAAGGAAGGACAGGTTCGATCTATGGCTACACCTTC. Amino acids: CASSQGRTGSIYGYTF.

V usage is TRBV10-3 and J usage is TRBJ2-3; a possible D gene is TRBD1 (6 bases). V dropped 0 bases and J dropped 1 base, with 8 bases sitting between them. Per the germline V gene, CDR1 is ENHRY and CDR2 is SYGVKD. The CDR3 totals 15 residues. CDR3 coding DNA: TGTGCCATCAGTGAGTCGAGACAGGGCACAGATACGCAGTATTTT. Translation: CAISESRQGTDTQYF.

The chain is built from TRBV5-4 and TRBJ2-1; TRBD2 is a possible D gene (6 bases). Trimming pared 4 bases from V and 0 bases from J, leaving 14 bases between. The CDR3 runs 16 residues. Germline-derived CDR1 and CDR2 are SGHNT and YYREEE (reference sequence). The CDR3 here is CASSTLAGLSYNEQFF. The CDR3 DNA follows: TGTGCCAGCAGCACCTTGGCGGGACTCTCCTACAATGAGCAGTTCTTC.

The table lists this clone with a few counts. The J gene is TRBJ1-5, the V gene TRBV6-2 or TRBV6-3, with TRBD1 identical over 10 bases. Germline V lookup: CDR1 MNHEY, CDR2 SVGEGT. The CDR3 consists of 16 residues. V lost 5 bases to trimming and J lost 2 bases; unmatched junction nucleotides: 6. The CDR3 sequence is CASSRDRGTGNQPQHF. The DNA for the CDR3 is TGTGCCAGCAGTCGGGACAGGGGTACTGGCAATCAGCCCCAGCATTTT.

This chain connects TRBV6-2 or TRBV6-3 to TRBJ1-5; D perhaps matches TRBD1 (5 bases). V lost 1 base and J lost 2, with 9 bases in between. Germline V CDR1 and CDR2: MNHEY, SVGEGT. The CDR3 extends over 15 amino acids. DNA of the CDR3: TGTGCCAGCAGTTACTATCAGGGTCGCAATCAGCCCCAGCATTTT. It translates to CASSYYQGRNQPQHF.

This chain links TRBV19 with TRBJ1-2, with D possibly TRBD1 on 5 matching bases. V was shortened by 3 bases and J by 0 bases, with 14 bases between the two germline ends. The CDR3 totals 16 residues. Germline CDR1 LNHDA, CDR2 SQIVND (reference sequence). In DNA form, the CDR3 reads TGTGCCAGTAGTATGGTGGGGCAGAGAGCTAACTATGGCTACACCTTC. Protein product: CASSMVGQRANYGYTF.

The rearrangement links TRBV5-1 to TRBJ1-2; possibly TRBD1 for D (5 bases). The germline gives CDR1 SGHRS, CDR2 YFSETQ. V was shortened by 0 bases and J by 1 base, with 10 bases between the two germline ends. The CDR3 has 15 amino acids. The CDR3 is CASSLGAGLNYGYTF. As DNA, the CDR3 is TGCGCCAGCAGCTTGGGTGCAGGGCTTAACTATGGCTACACCTTC. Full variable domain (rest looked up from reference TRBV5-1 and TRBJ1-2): KAGVTQTPRYLIKTRGQQVTLSCSPISGHRSVSWYQQTPGQGLQFLFEYFSETQRNKGNFPGRFSGRQFSNSRSEMNVSTLELGDSALYLCASSLGAGLNYGYTFGSGTRLTVV.

The CDR3 DNA sequence: TGTGCCAGCAGCGTTGGGGCAGGGGGCAGCTATGGCTACACCTTC. It is translated as CASSVGAGGSYGYTF. The rearrangement uses TRBV9 and TRBJ1-2; TRBD1 agrees at 8 bases. The CDR3 runs to 15 residues. V lost 2 bases to trimming and J lost 4 bases; unmatched junction nucleotides: 7. CDR1 and CDR2 (germline): SGDLS, YYNGEE.

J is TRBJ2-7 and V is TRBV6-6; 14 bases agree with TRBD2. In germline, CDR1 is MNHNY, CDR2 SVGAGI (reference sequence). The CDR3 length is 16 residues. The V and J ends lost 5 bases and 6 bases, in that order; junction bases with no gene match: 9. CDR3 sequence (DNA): TGTGCCAGCAGTGGGGGGACTAGCGGGAGTCGTAGCGAGCAGTACTTC. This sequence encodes CASSGGTSGSRSEQYF.

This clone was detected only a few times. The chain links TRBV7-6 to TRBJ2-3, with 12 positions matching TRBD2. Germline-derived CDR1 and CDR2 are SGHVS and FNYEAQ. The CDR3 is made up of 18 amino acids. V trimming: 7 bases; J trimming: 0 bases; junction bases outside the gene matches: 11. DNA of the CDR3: TGTGCCAGCACCACCTGGACTAGCGGGACTACTAGCACAGATACGCAGTATTTT. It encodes CASTTWTSGTTSTDTQYF.

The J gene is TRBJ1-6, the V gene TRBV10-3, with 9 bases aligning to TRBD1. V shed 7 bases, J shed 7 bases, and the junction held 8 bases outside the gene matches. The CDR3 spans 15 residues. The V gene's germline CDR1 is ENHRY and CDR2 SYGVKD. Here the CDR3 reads CAINNPGTGNSPLHF. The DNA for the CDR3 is TGTGCCATCAACAACCCCGGGACAGGGAATTCACCCCTCCACTTT.

The CDR3 DNA is TGTGCCAGCAGTTCTAAACGGACAGATACGCAGTATTTT. Translation gives CASSSKRTDTQYF. The V and J genes are TRBV27 and TRBJ2-3; D gene uncertain. Trimming shortened V by 4 bases and J by 3 bases, and 8 bases separated the two germline ends. Germline CDR1 reads MNHEY; CDR2 reads SMNVEV (reference sequence). The CDR3 length is 13 residues.

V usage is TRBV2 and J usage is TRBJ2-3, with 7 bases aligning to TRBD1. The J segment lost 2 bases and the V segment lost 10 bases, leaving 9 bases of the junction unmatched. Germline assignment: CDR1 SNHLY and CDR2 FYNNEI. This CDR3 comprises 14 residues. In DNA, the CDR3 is TGTGCCACCCGTGACAGGGATCACACAGATACGCAGTATTTT. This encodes CATRDRDHTDTQYF. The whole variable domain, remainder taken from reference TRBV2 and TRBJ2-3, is EPEVTQTPSHQVTQMGQEVILRCVPISNHLYFYWYRQILGQKVEFLVSFYNNEISEKSEIFDDQFSVERPDGSNFTLKIRSTKLEDSAMYFCATRDRDHTDTQYFGPGTRLTVL.